This T cell receptor beta chain was sequenced in a study of human T cells and chemical hapten exposure. Whole-study context: The patients were mostly female; they had alopecia areata, totalis or universalis.

V shed 7 bases and J shed 1 base, with 8 bases lying between them. The CDR3 has 13 amino acids. Time point of the sample: patch test 1, 2 weeks after DPC sensitization. Treatment in this sample: therapeutic diphenylcyclopropenone sensitization with weekly scalp DPC. The donor pool consisted of alopecia patients aged 18 to 70 years, considered suitable for DPC. Individual cDNA molecules in this library carried unique molecular identifiers. TCRdb redid the calling of the RACE reads with MiXCR, one entry per CDR3 protein. The sample consists of under 150,000 distinct CDR3 sequences, about 12% of them appearing once.

The sequencing here drew on whole blood, taken in connection with sensitization to the hapten diphenylcyclopropenone (DPC). This rearrangement joins TRBV12-3 or TRBV12-4 to TRBJ1-5; maybe TRBD1 (6 bases). This sequence originates from a woman aged 45-59 years with alopecia areata. Some clones in this sample may be carry-over from other donors' samples. The CDR3 region has the DNA TGTGCCAGCACAAGGGGGAGCAATCAGCCCCAGCATTTT. Translating it yields CASTRGSNQPQHF.